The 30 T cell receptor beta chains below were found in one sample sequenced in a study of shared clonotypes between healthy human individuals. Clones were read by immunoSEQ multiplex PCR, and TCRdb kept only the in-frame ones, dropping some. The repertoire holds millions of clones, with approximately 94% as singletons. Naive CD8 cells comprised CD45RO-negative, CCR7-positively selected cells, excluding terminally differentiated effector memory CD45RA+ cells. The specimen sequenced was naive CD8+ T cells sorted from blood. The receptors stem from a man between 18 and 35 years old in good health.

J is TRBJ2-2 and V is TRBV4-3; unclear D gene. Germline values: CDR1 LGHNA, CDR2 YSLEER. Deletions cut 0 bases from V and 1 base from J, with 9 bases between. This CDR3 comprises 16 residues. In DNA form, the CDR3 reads TGCGCCAGCAGCCAAGAAAGGCATCAGAACACCGGGGAGCTGTTTTTT. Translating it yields CASSQERHQNTGELFF.

This CDR3 reads CASSLEASYKEIAYEQYF. In DNA, the CDR3 is TGTGCCAGCAGCTTAGAAGCCAGTTACAAGGAGATCGCCTACGAGCAGTACTTC. The chain recombines TRBV7-8 with TRBJ2-7; D is ambiguous. Trimming took off 1 base at V and 2 bases at J, with 21 bases between the two ends. The CDR3 extends over 18 amino acids. CDR1 SGHVS and CDR2 FQNEAQ come from the germline V gene.

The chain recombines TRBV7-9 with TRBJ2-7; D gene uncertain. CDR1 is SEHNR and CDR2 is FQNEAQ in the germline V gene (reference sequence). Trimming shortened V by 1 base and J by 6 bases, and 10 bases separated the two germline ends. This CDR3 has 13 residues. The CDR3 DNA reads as TGTGCCAGCAGCTTAGTACCCCTAGGCGAGCAGTACTTC. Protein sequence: CASSLVPLGEQYF.

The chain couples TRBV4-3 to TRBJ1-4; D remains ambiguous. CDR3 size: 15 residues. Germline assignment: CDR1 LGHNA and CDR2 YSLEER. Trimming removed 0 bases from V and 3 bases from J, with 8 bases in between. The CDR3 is CASSQDPASNEKLFF. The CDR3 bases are TGCGCCAGCAGCCAAGATCCAGCCTCTAATGAAAAACTGTTTTTT.

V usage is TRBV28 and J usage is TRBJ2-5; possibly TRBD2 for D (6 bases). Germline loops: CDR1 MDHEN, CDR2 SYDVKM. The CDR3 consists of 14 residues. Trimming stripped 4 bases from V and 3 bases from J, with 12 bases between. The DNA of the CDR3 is TGTGCCAGCAGTTCCCCCGGGACTGAAGAGACCCAGTACTTC. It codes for CASSSPGTEETQYF.

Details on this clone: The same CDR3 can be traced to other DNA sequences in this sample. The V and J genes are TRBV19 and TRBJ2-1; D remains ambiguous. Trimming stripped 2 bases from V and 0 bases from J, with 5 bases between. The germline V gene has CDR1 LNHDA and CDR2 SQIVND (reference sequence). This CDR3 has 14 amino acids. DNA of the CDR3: TGTGCCAGTAGTATAACCGGCTCCTACAATGAGCAGTTCTTC. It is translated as CASSITGSYNEQFF.

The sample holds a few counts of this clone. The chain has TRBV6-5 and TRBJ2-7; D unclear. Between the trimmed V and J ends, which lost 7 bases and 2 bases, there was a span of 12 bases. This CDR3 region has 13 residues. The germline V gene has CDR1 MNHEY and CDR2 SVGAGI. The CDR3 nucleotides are TGTGCCAGCATATCCCCTGCCCCCTACGAGCAGTACTTC. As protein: CASISPAPYEQYF.

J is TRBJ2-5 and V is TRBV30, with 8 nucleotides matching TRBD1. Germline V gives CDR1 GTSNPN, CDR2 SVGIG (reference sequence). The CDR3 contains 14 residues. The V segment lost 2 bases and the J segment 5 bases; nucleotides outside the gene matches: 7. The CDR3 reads CAWSRTGNLETQYF. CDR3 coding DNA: TGTGCCTGGAGTAGGACAGGGAATTTGGAGACCCAGTACTTC.

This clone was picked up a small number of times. CDR3 sequence: CASSLGVWAEGTEAFF. In DNA form, the CDR3 reads TGTGCCAGCAGCTTAGGTGTATGGGCGGAGGGGACTGAAGCTTTCTTT. The chain combines TRBV7-2 with TRBJ1-1; D may be TRBD1 (5 bases). Germline CDR1 SGHTA, CDR2 FQGNSA. There are 16 residues in the CDR3. V dropped 1 base and J dropped 5 bases, with 17 bases sitting between them.

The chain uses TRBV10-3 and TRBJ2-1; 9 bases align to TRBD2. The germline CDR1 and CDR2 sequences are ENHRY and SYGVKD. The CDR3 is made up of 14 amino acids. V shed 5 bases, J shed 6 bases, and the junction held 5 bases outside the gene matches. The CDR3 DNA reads TGTGCCATCAGTTTAGCGGGAGTGGGCAATGAGCAGTTCTTC. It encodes CAISLAGVGNEQFF.

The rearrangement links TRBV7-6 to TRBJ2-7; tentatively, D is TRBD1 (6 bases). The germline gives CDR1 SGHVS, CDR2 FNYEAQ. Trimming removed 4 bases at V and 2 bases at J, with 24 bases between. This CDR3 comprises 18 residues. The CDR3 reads CASSWGWPTGNLTYEQYF. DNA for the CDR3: TGTGCCAGCAGCTGGGGGTGGCCAACAGGGAACCTTACCTACGAGCAGTACTTC.

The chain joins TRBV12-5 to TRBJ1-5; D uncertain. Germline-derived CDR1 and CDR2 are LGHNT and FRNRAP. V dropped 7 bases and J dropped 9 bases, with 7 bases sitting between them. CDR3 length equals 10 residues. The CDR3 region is CASARGPQHF. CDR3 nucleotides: TGTGCTAGTGCCCGGGGGCCCCAGCATTTT.

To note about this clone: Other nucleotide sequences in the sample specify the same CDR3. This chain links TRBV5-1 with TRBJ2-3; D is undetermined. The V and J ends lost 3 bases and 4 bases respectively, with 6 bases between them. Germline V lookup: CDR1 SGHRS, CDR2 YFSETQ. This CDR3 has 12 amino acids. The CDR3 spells CASSSPPDTQYF. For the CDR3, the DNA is TGCGCCAGCAGCTCCCCTCCAGATACGCAGTATTTT.

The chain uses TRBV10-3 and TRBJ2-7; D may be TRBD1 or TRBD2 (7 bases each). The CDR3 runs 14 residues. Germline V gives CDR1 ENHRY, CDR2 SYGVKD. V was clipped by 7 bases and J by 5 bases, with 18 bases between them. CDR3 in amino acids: CAITPSPGGDEQYF. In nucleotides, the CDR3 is TGTGCCATCACCCCGTCCCCAGGGGGGGACGAGCAGTACTTC.

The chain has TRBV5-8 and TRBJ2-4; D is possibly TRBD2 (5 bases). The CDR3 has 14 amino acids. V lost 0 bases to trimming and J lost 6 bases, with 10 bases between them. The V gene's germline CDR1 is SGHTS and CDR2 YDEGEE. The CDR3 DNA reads TGTGCCAGCAGCTTGGCGATTGGGAGAAACATTCAGTACTTC. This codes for CASSLAIGRNIQYF.

In DNA form, the CDR3 reads TGCAGCGTTGAATCCTGGGACATCGGGTACGAGCAGTACTTC. Translation gives CSVESWDIGYEQYF. This chain uses TRBV29-1 with TRBJ2-7, with D possibly being TRBD1 (6 bases). This CDR3 comprises 14 residues. V lost 2 bases to trimming and J lost 4 bases, with 15 bases between them. Germline-derived CDR1 and CDR2 are SQVTM and ANQGSEA.

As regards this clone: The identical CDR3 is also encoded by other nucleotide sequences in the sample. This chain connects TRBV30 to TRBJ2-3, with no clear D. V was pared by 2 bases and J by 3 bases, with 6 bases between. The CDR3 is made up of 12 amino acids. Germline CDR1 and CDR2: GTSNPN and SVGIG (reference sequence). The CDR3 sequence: CAWSPQTDTQYF. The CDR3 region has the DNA TGTGCCTGGAGTCCCCAAACAGATACGCAGTATTTT.

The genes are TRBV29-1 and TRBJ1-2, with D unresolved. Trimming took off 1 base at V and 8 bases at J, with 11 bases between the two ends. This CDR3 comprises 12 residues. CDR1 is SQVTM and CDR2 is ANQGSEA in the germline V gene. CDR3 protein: CSVEGTTGGYTF. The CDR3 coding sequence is TGCAGCGTTGAAGGTACTACCGGGGGCTACACCTTC.

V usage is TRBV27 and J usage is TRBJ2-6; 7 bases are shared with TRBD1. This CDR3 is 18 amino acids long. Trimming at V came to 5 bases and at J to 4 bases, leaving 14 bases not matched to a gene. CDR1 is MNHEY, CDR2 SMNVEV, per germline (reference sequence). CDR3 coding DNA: TGTGCCAGCAGTACCCAACACGAAGGGGGCTCAGGGGCCAACGTCCTGACTTTC. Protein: CASSTQHEGGSGANVLTF.

CDR3 region: CASSEQGLAITDTQYF. Here the CDR3 DNA reads TGTGCCAGCAGTGAACAGGGACTAGCAATCACAGATACGCAGTATTTT. This chain connects TRBV2 to TRBJ2-3, with TRBD2 matching over 9 bases. From germline, CDR1 is SNHLY and CDR2 FYNNEI. Trimming cost V 2 bases and J 2 bases; bases outside gene matches: 5. The CDR3 has 16 amino acids.

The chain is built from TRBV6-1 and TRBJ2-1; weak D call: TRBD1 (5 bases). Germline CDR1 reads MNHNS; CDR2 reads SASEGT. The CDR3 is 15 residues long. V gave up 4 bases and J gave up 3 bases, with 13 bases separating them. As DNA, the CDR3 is TGTGCCAGCAGTGCGGATAGGGGCAGCTACAATGAGCAGTTCTTC. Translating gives CASSADRGSYNEQFF.

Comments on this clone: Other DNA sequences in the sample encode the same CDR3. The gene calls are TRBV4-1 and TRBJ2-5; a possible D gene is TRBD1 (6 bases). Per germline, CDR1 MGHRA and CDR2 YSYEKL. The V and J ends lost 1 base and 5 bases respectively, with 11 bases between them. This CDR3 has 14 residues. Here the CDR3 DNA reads TGCGCCAGCAGCCAAGCAGGGGCGCGGGAGACCCAGTACTTC. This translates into CASSQAGARETQYF.

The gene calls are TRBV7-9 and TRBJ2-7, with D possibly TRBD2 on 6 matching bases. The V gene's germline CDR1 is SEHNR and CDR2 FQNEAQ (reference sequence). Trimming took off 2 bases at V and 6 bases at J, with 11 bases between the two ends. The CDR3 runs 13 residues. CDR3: CASSLFGGSEQYF. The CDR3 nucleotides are TGTGCCAGCAGCTTATTTGGGGGGAGCGAGCAGTACTTC. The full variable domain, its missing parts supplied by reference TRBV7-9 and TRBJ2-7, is DTGVSQNPRHKITKRGQNVTFRCDPISEHNRLYWYRQTLGQGPEFLTYFQNEAQLEKSRLLSDRFSAERPKGSFSTLEIQRTEQGDSAMYLCASSLFGGSEQYFGPGTRLTVT.

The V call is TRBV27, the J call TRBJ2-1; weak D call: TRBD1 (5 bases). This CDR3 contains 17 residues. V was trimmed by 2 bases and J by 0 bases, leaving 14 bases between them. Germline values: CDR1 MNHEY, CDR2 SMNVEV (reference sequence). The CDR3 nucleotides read TGTGCCAGCAGTTTAGGGGCAGGCTATTACTCCTACAATGAGCAGTTCTTC. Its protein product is CASSLGAGYYSYNEQFF.

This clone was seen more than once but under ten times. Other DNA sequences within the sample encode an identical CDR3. CDR3 amino acids: CASSHPGEYEQYF. The CDR3 DNA sequence: TGCGCCAGCAGCCACCCCGGGGAGTACGAGCAGTACTTC. The chain links TRBV4-1 to TRBJ2-7; TRBD2 is a possible D gene (5 bases). CDR1 MGHRA and CDR2 YSYEKL come from the germline V gene. The CDR3 covers 13 residues. Trimming cost V 3 bases and J 4 bases, with 10 bases left between them.

CDR3 in DNA: TGTGCCACCAACCCCCCCCCAGAGACCCAGTACTTC. This translates into CATNPPPETQYF. The rearrangement links TRBV6-5 to TRBJ2-5; D unclear. The V gene's germline CDR1 is MNHEY and CDR2 SVGAGI. CDR3 length equals 12 residues. The V and J ends lost 10 bases and 4 bases respectively, with 13 bases between them.

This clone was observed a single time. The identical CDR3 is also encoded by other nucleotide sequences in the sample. The CDR3 DNA reads as TGTGCCAGCCGGAACACTGAAGCTTTCTTT. Translation: CASRNTEAFF. This chain connects TRBV19 to TRBJ1-1, with no clear D. Germline V gives CDR1 LNHDA, CDR2 SQIVND (reference sequence). The length of the CDR3 is 10 residues. The V gene lost 9 bases and the J gene lost 1 base, with 3 bases spanning the gap.

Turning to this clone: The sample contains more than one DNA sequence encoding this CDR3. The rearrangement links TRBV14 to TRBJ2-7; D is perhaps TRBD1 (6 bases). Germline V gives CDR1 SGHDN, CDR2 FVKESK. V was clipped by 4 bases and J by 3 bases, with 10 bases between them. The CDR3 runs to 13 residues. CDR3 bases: TGTGCCAGCAGCCCTCAGGGGAGCTACGAGCAGTACTTC. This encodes CASSPQGSYEQYF.

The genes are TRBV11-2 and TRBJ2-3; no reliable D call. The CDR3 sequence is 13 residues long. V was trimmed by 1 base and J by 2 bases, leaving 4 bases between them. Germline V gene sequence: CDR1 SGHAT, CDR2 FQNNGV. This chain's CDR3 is CASSLGATDTQYF. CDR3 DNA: TGTGCCAGCAGCTTAGGGGCCACAGATACGCAGTATTTT. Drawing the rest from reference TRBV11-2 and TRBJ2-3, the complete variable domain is EAGVAQSPRYKIIEKRQSVAFWCNPISGHATLYWYQQILGQGPKLLIQFQNNGVVDDSQLPKDRFSAERLKGVDSTLKIQPAKLEDSAVYLCASSLGATDTQYFGPGTRLTVL.

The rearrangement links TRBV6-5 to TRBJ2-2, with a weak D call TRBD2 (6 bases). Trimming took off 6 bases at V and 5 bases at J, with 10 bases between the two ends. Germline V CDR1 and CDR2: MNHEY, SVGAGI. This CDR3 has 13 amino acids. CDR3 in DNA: TGTGCCAGCAGATCTGGGGGGACCGGGGAGCTGTTTTTT. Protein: CASRSGGTGELFF.